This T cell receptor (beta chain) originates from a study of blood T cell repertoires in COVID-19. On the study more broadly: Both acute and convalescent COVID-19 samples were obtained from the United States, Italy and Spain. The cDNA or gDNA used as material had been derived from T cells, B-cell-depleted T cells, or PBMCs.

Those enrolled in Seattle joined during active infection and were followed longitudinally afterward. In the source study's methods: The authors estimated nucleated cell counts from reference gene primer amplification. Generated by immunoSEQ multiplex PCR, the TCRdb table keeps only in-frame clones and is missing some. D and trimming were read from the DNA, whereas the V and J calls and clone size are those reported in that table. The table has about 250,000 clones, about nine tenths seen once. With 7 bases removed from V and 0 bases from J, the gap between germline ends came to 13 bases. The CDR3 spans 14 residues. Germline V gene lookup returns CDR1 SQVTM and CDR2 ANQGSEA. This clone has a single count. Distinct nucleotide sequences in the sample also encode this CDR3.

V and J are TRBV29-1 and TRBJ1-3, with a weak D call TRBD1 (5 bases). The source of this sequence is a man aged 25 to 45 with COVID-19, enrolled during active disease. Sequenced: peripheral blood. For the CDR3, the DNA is TGCAGCGCCCGCGACAGCCTCTCTGGAAACACCATATATTTT. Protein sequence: CSARDSLSGNTIYF.